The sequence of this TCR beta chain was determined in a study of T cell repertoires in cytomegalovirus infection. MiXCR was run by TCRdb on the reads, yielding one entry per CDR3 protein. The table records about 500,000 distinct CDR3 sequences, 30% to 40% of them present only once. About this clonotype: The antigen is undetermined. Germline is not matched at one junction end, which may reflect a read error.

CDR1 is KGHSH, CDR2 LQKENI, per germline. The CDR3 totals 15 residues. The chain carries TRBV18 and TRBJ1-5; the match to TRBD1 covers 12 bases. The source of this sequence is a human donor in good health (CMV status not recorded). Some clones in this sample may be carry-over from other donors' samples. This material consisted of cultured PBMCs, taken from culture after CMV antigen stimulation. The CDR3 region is CVSSSRDRGLQPQHF. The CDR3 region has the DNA TGTGTCAGCTCAAGCCGGGACAGGGGGCTTCAGCCCCAGCATTTT.